This is a list of T cell receptor beta chains from one sample in a study of CD8 T cells in Susac syndrome. MiXCR was run by TCRdb on the immunoSEQ multiplex PCR reads, yielding one entry per CDR3 protein. The sample lists about 440,000 distinct CDR3 sequences; 75% to 90% were seen once. Sequenced sample: CD8+ T cells from PBMCs. The receptor set was obtained from a human donor with multiple sclerosis. Both conserved end residues are part of each CDR3. Fields, in order: CDR3 length, V gene, D gene, clone size, J gene, CDR3 protein, CDR3 DNA. The D gene is left open where the match is weak. Clone size is given for some rows only: seen once, a few or many times, or a class if the clone is expanded.

CDR3 length: 13
V gene: TRBV4-1
D gene: .
clone size: .
J gene: TRBJ2-3
CDR3 protein: CASSQPETDTQYF
CDR3 DNA: TGCGCCAGCAGCCAACCCGAAACAGATACGCAGTATTTT

CDR3 length: 14
V gene: TRBV27
D gene: .
clone size: .
J gene: TRBJ2-7
CDR3 protein: CASREGGTFQEQYF
CDR3 DNA: TGTGCCAGCAGGGAAGGCGGGACCTTTCAAGAGCAGTACTTC

CDR3 length: 15
V gene: TRBV7-9
D gene: .
clone size: once
J gene: TRBJ2-7
CDR3 protein: CASSPRVGERYEQYF
CDR3 DNA: TGTGCCAGCAGCCCGAGGGTGGGAGAAAGGTACGAGCAGTACTTC

CDR3 length: 13
V gene: TRBV20-1
D gene: .
clone size: .
J gene: TRBJ1-3
CDR3 protein: CSGGTSSGNTIYF
CDR3 DNA: TGCAGTGGCGGGACTTCCTCTGGAAACACCATATATTTT

CDR3 length: 16
V gene: TRBV9
D gene: TRBD1
clone size: .
J gene: TRBJ2-7
CDR3 protein: CASSVFLGDRGNEQYF
CDR3 DNA: TGTGCCAGCAGCGTATTCTTGGGGGACAGGGGAAACGAGCAGTACTTC

CDR3 length: 15
V gene: TRBV27
D gene: .
clone size: .
J gene: TRBJ1-1
CDR3 protein: CASSLSYGGNTEAFF
CDR3 DNA: TGTGCCAGCAGTTTATCTTATGGGGGGAACACTGAAGCTTTCTTT

CDR3 length: 15
V gene: TRBV10-3
D gene: TRBD1
clone size: .
J gene: TRBJ2-7
CDR3 protein: CAISDPDREYYEQYF
CDR3 DNA: TGTGCCATCAGTGACCCAGACAGGGAGTACTACGAGCAGTACTTC

CDR3 length: 13
V gene: TRBV5-1
D gene: .
clone size: .
J gene: TRBJ2-1
CDR3 protein: CASSFDSFNEQFF
CDR3 DNA: TGCGCCAGCAGCTTCGACAGTTTTAATGAGCAGTTCTTC

CDR3 length: 11
V gene: TRBV5-6
D gene: .
clone size: .
J gene: TRBJ2-7
CDR3 protein: CASSMEDEQYF
CDR3 DNA: TGTGCCAGCAGCATGGAGGACGAGCAGTACTTC

CDR3 length: 15
V gene: TRBV4-1
D gene: TRBD2
clone size: .
J gene: TRBJ2-7
CDR3 protein: CASSLSSGRALEQYF
CDR3 DNA: TGCGCCAGCAGCCTTTCTAGCGGGAGGGCCCTCGAGCAGTACTTC

CDR3 length: 13
V gene: TRBV4-1
D gene: .
clone size: .
J gene: TRBJ1-2
CDR3 protein: CASSPAPNYGYTF
CDR3 DNA: TGCGCCAGCAGCCCAGCGCCTAACTATGGCTACACCTTC

CDR3 length: 16
V gene: TRBV5-5
D gene: TRBD1
clone size: .
J gene: TRBJ1-5
CDR3 protein: CASSLDRGLGNQPQHF
CDR3 DNA: TGTGCCAGCAGCCTGGACAGGGGATTAGGCAATCAGCCCCAGCATTTT

CDR3 length: 17
V gene: TRBV4-2
D gene: .
clone size: .
J gene: TRBJ2-1
CDR3 protein: CASSQDWERSSYNEQFF
CDR3 DNA: TGTGCCAGCAGCCAAGATTGGGAGAGGTCTTCCTACAATGAGCAGTTCTTC

CDR3 length: 15
V gene: TRBV28
D gene: TRBD1
clone size: .
J gene: TRBJ1-4
CDR3 protein: CASSDEDRVREKLFF
CDR3 DNA: TGTGCCAGCAGTGACGAAGACAGGGTGAGAGAAAAACTGTTTTTT

CDR3 length: 15
V gene: TRBV9
D gene: TRBD2
clone size: .
J gene: TRBJ2-3
CDR3 protein: CASSVRAGGRDTQYF
CDR3 DNA: TGTGCCAGCAGCGTGAGAGCGGGAGGAAGGGATACGCAGTATTTT

CDR3 length: 15
V gene: TRBV4-1
D gene: .
clone size: .
J gene: TRBJ2-3
CDR3 protein: CASSHSPFSTDTQYF
CDR3 DNA: TGCGCCAGCAGCCATTCCCCCTTTAGCACAGATACGCAGTATTTT

CDR3 length: 14
V gene: TRBV27
D gene: .
clone size: .
J gene: TRBJ1-1
CDR3 protein: CASSLDGSYTEAFF
CDR3 DNA: TGTGCCAGCAGTTTAGATGGCAGTTACACTGAAGCTTTCTTT

CDR3 length: 15
V gene: TRBV6-1
D gene: TRBD2
clone size: .
J gene: TRBJ2-1
CDR3 protein: CASSKAGGPGNEQFF
CDR3 DNA: TGTGCCAGCAGTAAAGCGGGGGGGCCGGGAAATGAGCAGTTCTTC

CDR3 length: 15
V gene: TRBV6-4
D gene: .
clone size: once
J gene: TRBJ2-7
CDR3 protein: CASSVGRQVAYEQYF
CDR3 DNA: TGTGCCAGCAGTGTAGGGAGACAGGTAGCCTACGAGCAGTACTTC

CDR3 length: 15
V gene: TRBV18
D gene: .
clone size: few
J gene: TRBJ2-1
CDR3 protein: CASSPEGGSYNEQFF
CDR3 DNA: TGTGCCAGCTCACCGGAAGGCGGTTCCTACAATGAGCAGTTCTTC

CDR3 length: 13
V gene: TRBV10-3
D gene: .
clone size: .
J gene: TRBJ2-1
CDR3 protein: CANAPGLYNEQFF
CDR3 DNA: TGTGCCAACGCCCCGGGACTTTACAATGAGCAGTTCTTC

CDR3 length: 13
V gene: TRBV4-1
D gene: TRBD1
clone size: once
J gene: TRBJ2-3
CDR3 protein: CASSLGGEDTQYF
CDR3 DNA: TGCGCCAGCAGCCTAGGGGGCGAAGATACGCAGTATTTT

CDR3 length: 15
V gene: TRBV20-1
D gene: TRBD2
clone size: .
J gene: TRBJ2-1
CDR3 protein: CSTRPSGPSYNEQFF
CDR3 DNA: TGCAGTACTAGGCCTAGCGGCCCCTCCTACAATGAGCAGTTCTTC

CDR3 length: 17
V gene: TRBV27
D gene: TRBD1
clone size: .
J gene: TRBJ2-1
CDR3 protein: CASSLSGTATPYNEQFF
CDR3 DNA: TGTGCCAGCAGTTTATCCGGGACAGCTACCCCCTACAATGAGCAGTTCTTC

CDR3 length: 11
V gene: TRBV29-1
D gene: .
clone size: .
J gene: TRBJ2-2
CDR3 protein: CSVAGTGELFF
CDR3 DNA: TGCAGCGTTGCGGGCACCGGGGAGCTGTTTTTT

CDR3 length: 15
V gene: TRBV7-2
D gene: TRBD1
clone size: .
J gene: TRBJ1-1
CDR3 protein: CASSLQGQGYTEAFF
CDR3 DNA: TGTGCCAGCAGCTTACAGGGACAGGGATACACTGAAGCTTTCTTT